Shown below are 28 T cell receptor beta chains from a single sample sequenced in a study of response to subunit inactivated influenza vaccine. TCRdb processed the RT-PCR reads anew with MiXCR; each CDR3 protein has one entry. The table records 500,000 to 700,000 distinct CDR3 sequences, approximately 24% of them present only once. These same records also appear under a second study, on T cells expressing NK-cell markers. That paper notes: In generating TCR beta cDNA, 5'RACE template switching with UMIs was used.

Specimen: CD4+ T cells sorted from PBMCs, collected about 13 days after vaccination. All receptors come from a man aged 50 to 59 who received an inactivated influenza vaccine.

V is TRBV5-6 and J is TRBJ1-1, with D unresolved. Germline values: CDR1 SGHDT, CDR2 YYEEEE. The V end was cut by 4 bases, the J end by 10 bases, with 14 bases between. The CDR3 has 12 residues. The CDR3 reads CASSVRLRGAFF. As DNA, the CDR3 is TGTGCCAGCAGCGTACGACTTCGGGGAGCTTTCTTT.

The chain combines TRBV20-1 with TRBJ2-7; D possibly matches TRBD1 or TRBD2 (5 bases each). The CDR3 has 16 residues. V was trimmed by 2 bases and J by 8 bases, leaving 25 bases between them. CDR1 is DFQATT and CDR2 is SNEGSKA in the germline V gene (reference sequence). The CDR3: CSARSLREGVIGKQYF. CDR3 bases: TGCAGTGCTAGATCCCTTCGGGAAGGGGTAATAGGGAAGCAGTACTTC.

This clonotype was detected ten times or more. The rearrangement uses TRBV20-1 and TRBJ2-1; 7 bases match TRBD2. CDR1 DFQATT and CDR2 SNEGSKA come from the germline V gene (reference sequence). V was clipped by 1 base and J by 9 bases; unmatched bases: 15. The CDR3 is made up of 16 amino acids. CDR3 residues: CSARVGAGGGPFEQFF. The CDR3 nucleotides are TGCAGTGCTAGAGTTGGGGCCGGGGGAGGGCCTTTTGAGCAGTTCTTC.

This rearrangement joins TRBV3-1 to TRBJ2-7, with unresolved D. The CDR3 is made up of 14 amino acids. Trimming left V 6 bases short and J 0 bases short, with 12 bases between. CDR1 and CDR2 from the germline V gene are LGHDT and YNNKEL (reference sequence). For the CDR3, the DNA is TGTGCCAGCAGTCCCAACTTCGCCTCCTACGAGCAGTACTTC. This gives the protein CASSPNFASYEQYF.

This clonotype turned up a few times. The rearrangement uses TRBV6-2 or TRBV6-3 and TRBJ2-2; 9 bases match TRBD2. This CDR3 has 14 residues. Trimming took 6 bases from V and 3 from J; bases not matched to a gene: 2. Germline lookup yields CDR1 MNHEY and CDR2 SVGEGT. As DNA, the CDR3 is TGTGCCAGCAGAGCGGGGGGCCACACCGGGGAGCTGTTTTTT. Amino acids: CASRAGGHTGELFF.

This clonotype was counted ten times or more. The genes are TRBV5-1 and TRBJ1-1, with D uncertain. The CDR3 runs 14 residues. Per the germline V gene, CDR1 is SGHRS and CDR2 is YFSETQ. V lost 5 bases, J lost 1 base, and 12 bases lay in between. As DNA, the CDR3 is TGCGCCAGCAGTGAGTGGGGAGGGAACACTGAAGCTTTCTTT. It translates to CASSEWGGNTEAFF. Full variable domain (remainder filled in from reference TRBV5-1 and TRBJ1-1): KAGVTQTPRYLIKTRGQQVTLSCSPISGHRSVSWYQQTPGQGLQFLFEYFSETQRNKGNFPGRFSGRQFSNSRSEMNVSTLELGDSALYLCASSEWGGNTEAFFGQGTRLTVV.

This clonotype has more than one count but fewer than ten. The chain is built from TRBV4-3 and TRBJ1-1; D unresolved. Germline CDR1 is LGHNA and CDR2 is YSLEER. The CDR3 runs 13 residues. Trimming cost V 1 base and J 8 bases, with 11 bases left between them. The CDR3, as DNA: TGCGCCAGCAGCCAAGGCGGGGTCGGAGAAGCTTTCTTT. Translated: CASSQGGVGEAFF.

The rearrangement uses TRBV28 and TRBJ1-5; D not certain. Germline CDR1 reads MDHEN; CDR2 reads SYDVKM. The V end was cut by 6 bases, the J end by 0 bases, with 15 bases between. This CDR3 comprises 16 residues. CDR3 protein: CASSKVSRLSNQPQHF. DNA for the CDR3: TGTGCCAGCAGCAAAGTGTCCAGGCTTAGCAATCAGCCCCAGCATTTT.

This clonotype was seen more than once but under ten times. The J gene is TRBJ1-1, the V gene TRBV28; D is undetermined. V lost 2 bases, J lost 1 base, and 11 bases lay in between. The CDR3 runs 15 residues. Germline CDR1 MDHEN, CDR2 SYDVKM. CDR3 nucleotide sequence: TGTGCCAGCAGTTTACTGCCACGCCGGAACACTGAAGCTTTCTTT. Protein product: CASSLLPRRNTEAFF.

This clonotype turned up a few times. The chain recombines TRBV7-2 with TRBJ2-2, with D maybe TRBD1 (5 bases). The CDR3 loop spans 17 amino acids. Germline-derived CDR1 and CDR2 are SGHTA and FQGNSA. Deletions cut 3 bases from V and 4 bases from J, with 18 bases between. The CDR3 region is CASSFWGPGSATGELFF. The CDR3 bases are TGTGCCAGCAGCTTTTGGGGCCCAGGATCGGCCACCGGGGAGCTGTTTTTT.

This clonotype was counted a few times. V is TRBV29-1 and J is TRBJ2-2; D unresolved. The CDR3 has 15 residues. Per the germline V gene, CDR1 is SQVTM and CDR2 is ANQGSEA. V lost 4 bases, J lost 1 base, and 13 bases lay in between. CDR3 nucleotide sequence: TGCAGCGTTGGTGGCGGAAACGAGAACACCGGGGAGCTGTTTTTT. Its translation is CSVGGGNENTGELFF.

The chain combines TRBV7-8 with TRBJ2-7, with D possibly TRBD2 on 5 matching bases. In germline, CDR1 is SGHVS, CDR2 FQNEAQ. The CDR3 spans 15 residues. V was shortened by 5 bases and J by 2 bases, with 16 bases between the two germline ends. The DNA for the CDR3 is TGTGCCAGCAGCCTAGAAGCGGAACTTACCTACGAGCAGTACTTC. Protein: CASSLEAELTYEQYF.

This clonotype has more than one count but fewer than ten. The rearrangement links TRBV4-2 to TRBJ1-5; D remains ambiguous. This CDR3 has 15 amino acids. With 1 base removed from V and 3 bases from J, the gap between germline ends came to 10 bases. Looked up from germline, CDR1 is LGHNA and CDR2 is YNFKEQ. The CDR3 region has the DNA TGTGCCAGCAGCCAAGGAGAGAGGCCCAATCAGCCCCAGCATTTT. This gives the protein CASSQGERPNQPQHF.

The V gene is TRBV6-1, the J gene TRBJ2-1; 7 positions match TRBD2. Trimming removed 3 bases from V and 0 bases from J; junction bases left unmatched: 2. This CDR3 region has 15 residues. Germline loops: CDR1 MNHNS, CDR2 SASEGT. The CDR3 region is CASSDGRVSYNEQFF. CDR3 DNA: TGTGCCAGCAGTGATGGGAGGGTCTCCTACAATGAGCAGTTCTTC.

This clonotype was observed at least ten times. CDR3 DNA sequence: TGTGCCAGCAGTTTAAGTGGACGGGAGAGGGGAAACATTCAGTACTTC. Amino acid sequence: CASSLSGRERGNIQYF. The chain is built from TRBV12-3 or TRBV12-4 and TRBJ2-4, with D maybe TRBD2 (6 bases). The CDR3 contains 16 residues. Between the trimmed V and J ends, which lost 2 bases and 6 bases, there was a span of 17 bases.

This clonotype came up a few times. This chain uses TRBV28 with TRBJ2-1; a weak D match, TRBD1 (6 bases). The V gene's germline CDR1 is MDHEN and CDR2 SYDVKM. V was pared by 1 base and J by 5 bases, with 18 bases between. This CDR3 has 17 residues. The CDR3 sequence is CASSLLASRTENNEQFF. The CDR3 DNA sequence: TGTGCCAGCAGTTTATTGGCCAGCCGGACAGAAAACAATGAGCAGTTCTTC.

This clonotype was picked up many times. The gene calls are TRBV28 and TRBJ1-5; D call uncertain. V gave up 8 bases and J gave up 3 bases, with 11 bases separating them. The germline V gene has CDR1 MDHEN and CDR2 SYDVKM. The CDR3 covers 13 residues. The CDR3 DNA reads TGTGCCAGCCTATCCAATTACAATCAGCCCCAGCATTTT. Protein sequence: CASLSNYNQPQHF.

CDR3 protein: CASSLPDRGPETQYF. The CDR3 nucleotides read TGTGCCAGCAGTCTCCCGGACAGGGGGCCAGAGACCCAGTACTTC. The rearrangement joins TRBV6-2 or TRBV6-3 to TRBJ2-5; TRBD1 agrees at 11 bases. The CDR3 consists of 15 residues. Germline-derived CDR1 and CDR2 are MNHEY and SVGEGT. V shed 5 bases and J 4 bases; nucleotides not matched to a gene: 6.

The chain uses TRBV6-1 and TRBJ2-3, with TRBD2 matching 9 bases. The CDR3 runs to 16 residues. V was clipped by 7 bases and J by 7 bases; unmatched bases: 15. CDR1 is MNHNS, CDR2 SASEGT, per germline. The CDR3 region is CASKGLAGAELYTQYF. CDR3 in DNA: TGTGCCAGCAAAGGTTTAGCGGGGGCAGAGTTATATACGCAGTATTTT.

The sample holds a few counts of this clonotype. The genes are TRBV6-2 or TRBV6-3 and TRBJ1-5; D is unclear. The V gene lost 1 base and the J gene lost 4 bases, with 8 bases spanning the gap. Per germline, CDR1 MNHEY and CDR2 SVGEGT. This CDR3 contains 14 residues. DNA for the CDR3: TGTGCCAGCAGTTACTTAAGGAGAAATCAGCCCCAGCATTTT. It is translated as CASSYLRRNQPQHF.

The rearrangement links TRBV19 to TRBJ1-1, with D possibly being TRBD1 (6 bases). Trimming left V 7 bases short and J 3 bases short, with 15 bases between. This CDR3 contains 14 residues. Germline assignment: CDR1 LNHDA and CDR2 SQIVND (reference sequence). The CDR3 is CASTGRGFYTEAFF. The CDR3 nucleotides are TGTGCCAGTACCGGGAGGGGGTTTTACACTGAAGCTTTCTTT.

The chain employs TRBV6-8 and TRBJ2-7; a weak D match, TRBD1 (6 bases). Germline CDR1 reads MNHGY; CDR2 reads SAAAGT. V was clipped by 6 bases and J by 1 base, with 22 bases between them. The CDR3 is 17 residues long. CDR3 DNA sequence: TGTGCCAGCAGATTAGGAACAGGGTGCCCTTCTTCCTACGAGCAGTACTTC. Its protein is CASRLGTGCPSSYEQYF.

This clonotype came up a few times. The chain is built from TRBV28 and TRBJ2-5; D may be TRBD2 (5 bases). CDR1 is MDHEN, CDR2 SYDVKM, per germline. The length of the CDR3 is 14 residues. Trimming took off 6 bases at V and 0 bases at J, with 11 bases between the two ends. This chain's CDR3 is CASSLRRNQETQYF. In DNA, the CDR3 is TGTGCCAGCAGCCTTAGGAGGAACCAAGAGACCCAGTACTTC.

V gene TRBV4-2 combines with J gene TRBJ2-5; D is unresolved. The CDR3 has 15 residues. Germline V lookup: CDR1 LGHNA, CDR2 YNFKEQ. Between the trimmed V and J ends, which lost 1 base and 5 bases, there was a span of 14 bases. The CDR3 nucleotides are TGTGCCAGCAGCCAAGCCCTGAATCTCGGGGAGACCCAGTACTTC. It translates to CASSQALNLGETQYF.

This chain joins TRBV11-2 and TRBJ2-7; a weak D match, TRBD1 (6 bases). The CDR3 has 18 residues. Trimming shortened V by 2 bases and J by 6 bases, and 26 bases separated the two germline ends. From germline, CDR1 is SGHAT and CDR2 FQNNGV. DNA for the CDR3: TGTGCCAGCAGCTTAACCTGGTCCGGCGACAGGTGGGATCGCGAGCAGTACTTC. Translating gives CASSLTWSGDRWDREQYF.

The chain employs TRBV20-1 and TRBJ1-1; the match to TRBD1 covers 7 bases. CDR1 DFQATT and CDR2 SNEGSKA come from the germline V gene (reference sequence). The CDR3 covers 15 residues. Trimming at V came to 2 bases and at J to 7 bases, leaving 13 bases not matched to a gene. The CDR3 protein is CSARNFRQGTYEAFF. In nucleotides, the CDR3 is TGCAGTGCTAGAAACTTTAGACAGGGAACCTATGAAGCTTTCTTT.

This chain connects TRBV6-2 or TRBV6-3 to TRBJ1-5, with D hard to call. Germline V gives CDR1 MNHEY, CDR2 SVGEGT. The V gene lost 8 bases and the J gene lost 7 bases, with 12 bases spanning the gap. The CDR3 runs to 12 residues. CDR3 protein: CASCVNGQPQHF. In nucleotides, the CDR3 is TGTGCCAGCTGCGTAAACGGGCAGCCCCAGCATTTT.

A word on this clonotype: A much larger clone lies a single base off, so this may be a read error. The V gene is TRBV5-1, the J gene TRBJ2-1, with 11 bases lining up with TRBD2. The germline gives CDR1 SGHRS, CDR2 YFSETQ. The length of the CDR3 is 15 residues. CDR3 amino acids: CARSLEASGRNEQFF. DNA of the CDR3: TGCGCCAGAAGCTTGGAGGCTAGCGGGAGGAATGAGCAGTTCTTC.